This T cell receptor beta chain stems from a study of blood T cells in healthy people across ages (dated by TCRdb to the mid-2010s). Some background on the complete study: In model experiments, roughly one uniquely barcoded TCR beta cDNA molecule per two T cells was captured by template switching. To track age-related changes in TCR beta repertoire diversity, the study relied on deep sequencing normalized with unique cDNA molecular identifiers. The donors were divided into four age groups: young (average around 16 years), middle-aged (roughly 42), aged (approximately 64) and long-lived (roughly 86). To avoid experimental bias, donors of different ages were randomly spread across the sequencing lanes. For two donors (one aged 18 to 30 and one aged 80 or older), the study analyzed two additional independent replicas of 1 million unique cDNA reads from the same blood draw. What the study reported, not specific to this receptor: Because donor CMV infection status was unknown, age-related changes in expanded clonotypes were potentially confounded. A strong correlation was found between observed TCR beta diversity and the percentage of naive T cells measured by flow cytometry. Estimates of total diversity based on one million sequenced T cells were regarded as lower bounds and as underestimates. Compared with the aged group, more naive CD4+ T cells, fewer expanded clones and increased TCR diversity were shown by the long-lived group, suggesting age selection. Bulk unsorted PBMC profiling prevented conclusive comparison of naive and antigen-experienced compartments. Observed TCR beta diversity per million T cells fell roughly linearly with age, and a significant reduction was already apparent by age approximately 40.

Counted from cysteine to phenylalanine, this CDR3 has 11 amino acids. The only DNA kept is the CDR3, 33 bases in frame from the first base. The germline V end is reduced by 8 bases and the J end by 7 bases; junction bases left unmatched: 5. The donors were 40 or so Caucasian individuals from Russia, aged 6 to 90 years, who were systemically healthy. Each donor gave 8 to 10 milliliters of peripheral blood, drawn into EDTA-treated Vacutainer tubes. Ficoll-Paque density-gradient centrifugation was used to isolate PBMCs, with at least 6.5 million per sample. Trizol reagent was used to extract total RNA from the PBMCs, yielding at least 5.5 micrograms per sample. The percentages of naive CD45RAhigh/CD27high T cells were determined by flow cytometry on a PBMC aliquot from every donor. Comments on this clonotype: Its antigen target is currently unknown. The record has no base qualities; no much larger clone is one base away.

Library method: 5' RACE. For sequencing, an Illumina HiSeq 2500 was employed. A second about 7 to 11 cycle PCR used a sample-barcoded 5' primer and a J-beta primer mix. Each TCR beta cDNA molecule received a unique molecular identifier from a template-switch 5' adaptor carrying 12 random nucleotides. At least 2.5 million CDR3-containing paired-end reads were obtained from each sample. First-strand cDNA was synthesized from all RNA with the Mint cDNA synthesis kit, primed by a TRBC-specific oligonucleotide. All cDNA was treated with uracil-DNA glycosylase and then went through a first 18-cycle PCR with the universal primers M1SS and BC2_uni_R. The study's processing was this. Normalization of each sample was performed by random selection of 1 million high-quality reads, each carrying a distinct molecular identifier. Instead of being binned into consensus sequences, reads that shared molecular identifiers were thrown out. MiTCR, set to a Q25 quality threshold and the strictest error-elimination algorithm, was used for CDR3 identification, clonotype clustering and error correction. Lower-bound total TCR beta diversity was estimated with a nonparametric unseen species model using Euler transformation. Starting from the raw public reads, TCRdb applied fastp trimming at Q25, assembled clones with MiXCR and retained in-frame beta chains. Every entry covers one CDR3 protein and lists the most common genes and DNA from its rows. The V and J calls and clone size come from TCRdb's table, not from the authors' own analysis. Recorded for this sample are approximately 820,000 distinct CDR3 sequences; approximately 44% of them occurred a single time. The top ten hold roughly 19% of the sample.

Source material: blood. The clonotype comes from a man in his sixties in good health. The chain was built from TRBV12-3 or TRBV12-4 and TRBJ2-7, with 7 middle bases fitting TRBD2. The nucleotide sequence is TGTGCCAGCTCGGGAGGTTGGGAGCAGTACTTC. This translates into CASSGGWEQYF.